Detailed here is one T cell receptor (beta chain). This entry comes from a study of cytomegalovirus exposure and HLA in healthy donors. With 60 Vbeta and 13 Jbeta primers, the PCR was carried out. The table came from immunoSEQ multiplex PCR; TCRdb's copy has only in-frame clones and leaves some out. The data show around 120,000 clones, approximately 15% seen once. Trimming cost V 4 bases and J 1 base; bases outside gene matches: 4. Germline-derived CDR1 and CDR2 are SGDLS and YYNGEE. This CDR3 has 16 amino acids. What was sequenced was PBMCs. The TCR was taken from a woman between 18 and 29 years old in good health and CMV-seronegative. This rearrangement joins TRBV9 to TRBJ2-5; 13 nucleotides agree with TRBD2. CDR3: CASSPGLAGFQETQYF. CDR3 bases: TGTGCCAGCAGCCCGGGACTAGCGGGGTTCCAAGAGACCCAGTACTTC.